The 2 T cell receptor beta chains below come from one sample, sequenced in a study of blood T cell repertoires in COVID-19. Sequenced by immunoSEQ multiplex PCR; TCRdb stores in-frame clones only, minus some. The table includes about 16,000 clones, 87% detected once. The source material was peripheral blood. These receptors came from a human donor in a cohort sampled during active COVID-19.

The chain combines TRBV7-9 with TRBJ1-5, with a tentative D call TRBD1 (5 bases). This CDR3 region has 14 residues. Looked up from germline, CDR1 is SEHNR and CDR2 is FQNEAQ (reference sequence). V shed 1 base and J shed 3 bases, with 7 bases lying between them. The CDR3 region has the DNA TGTGCCAGCAGCTTAGGACAGAACAATCAGCCCCAGCATTTT. This translates into CASSLGQNNQPQHF. Together with reference TRBV7-9 and TRBJ1-5, the CDR3 gives the full variable domain: DTGVSQNPRHKITKRGQNVTFRCDPISEHNRLYWYRQTLGQGPEFLTYFQNEAQLEKSRLLSDRFSAERPKGSFSTLEIQRTEQGDSAMYLCASSLGQNNQPQHFGDGTRLSIL.

V is TRBV6-1 and J is TRBJ2-3, with TRBD2 identical over 9 bases. V lost 4 bases and J lost 7; bases outside the gene matches: 12. In germline, CDR1 is MNHNS, CDR2 SASEGT. The CDR3 contains 16 residues. The CDR3 region is CASSAREAGGLNTQYF. CDR3 nucleotide sequence: TGTGCCAGCAGTGCACGGGAGGCGGGGGGGCTGAATACGCAGTATTTT.